The 16 T cell receptor beta chains below were found in one sample sequenced in a study of blood T cell repertoires in COVID-19. Libraries were prepared by immunoSEQ multiplex PCR; TCRdb keeps only in-frame clonotypes and omits some of them. The sample includes 140,000 or so clones, around 87% seen only once; the top ten take over 5%. What was sequenced was peripheral blood. Receptor source: a human donor in a cohort sampled during active COVID-19.

Ten or more counts support this clone. V gene TRBV19 combines with J gene TRBJ2-5; the match to TRBD1 covers 10 bases. The CDR3 loop spans 14 amino acids. V lost 5 bases to trimming and J lost 1 base; unmatched junction nucleotides: 1. The V gene's germline CDR1 is LNHDA and CDR2 SQIVND (reference sequence). The CDR3 reads CASSGTGAQETQYF. The CDR3 coding sequence is TGTGCCAGTAGTGGGACAGGGGCCCAAGAGACCCAGTACTTC.

The chain carries TRBV7-9 and TRBJ1-4, with D uncertain. V shed 3 bases and J shed 8 bases, with 7 bases lying between them. CDR3 size: 12 residues. Germline V gives CDR1 SEHNR, CDR2 FQNEAQ (reference sequence). As DNA, the CDR3 is TGTGCCAGCAGCTTTGGAGAGGAAAAACTGTTTTTT. Amino acids: CASSFGEEKLFF.

This clone was counted only a few times. The V and J genes are TRBV27 and TRBJ2-2; 8 bases match TRBD2. Per germline, CDR1 MNHEY and CDR2 SMNVEV (reference sequence). The length of the CDR3 is 15 residues. V lost 2 bases to trimming and J lost 5 bases; unmatched junction nucleotides: 4. The CDR3 DNA is TGTGCCAGCAGTTTAAACGGGAGGGGGACCGGGGAGCTGTTTTTT. Protein sequence: CASSLNGRGTGELFF.

A few counts support this clone. This chain connects TRBV23-1 to TRBJ2-7, with a weak D call TRBD2 (6 bases). TRBV23-1 is an ORF, and what it does is uncertain. The CDR3 totals 15 residues. V lost 0 bases, J lost 1 base, and 10 bases lay in between. The CDR3 region is CASSQSREESYEQYF. The DNA of the CDR3 is TGCGCCAGCAGTCAATCTAGGGAGGAATCCTACGAGCAGTACTTC.

This clone was seen only once. The chain joins TRBV2 to TRBJ1-1; weak D call: TRBD1 (6 bases). This CDR3 comprises 16 residues. The V end lost 1 base, the J end lost 5 bases, and 17 bases lay between the germline ends. Germline CDR1 SNHLY, CDR2 FYNNEI. The CDR3 DNA is TGTGCCAGCAGTGAAGATGTCAGGGGACGTTGGACTGAAGCTTTCTTT. It translates to CASSEDVRGRWTEAFF.

The V and J genes are TRBV29-1 and TRBJ2-5; weak D call: TRBD2 (6 bases). CDR3 length: 14 amino acids. The V end lost 5 bases, the J end lost 5 bases, and 18 bases lay between the germline ends. Germline CDR1 SQVTM, CDR2 ANQGSEA. The CDR3 here is CSVRRGGLSETQYF. Here the CDR3 DNA reads TGCAGCGTTCGGAGGGGCGGACTAAGCGAGACCCAGTACTTC.

The chain is built from TRBV6-5 and TRBJ2-5; 10 bases agree with TRBD2. V was pared by 4 bases and J by 6 bases, with 8 bases of the junction left unmatched. Germline V CDR1 and CDR2: MNHEY, SVGAGI. This CDR3 is 15 amino acids long. The CDR3 DNA is TGTGCCAGCAGTTCGGGGGGACTAGCGAGCAAGACCCAGTACTTC. The encoded protein is CASSSGGLASKTQYF.

This chain joins TRBV27 and TRBJ2-6; 12 bases are shared with TRBD1. Germline assignment: CDR1 MNHEY and CDR2 SMNVEV (reference sequence). The trim removed 4 bases at V and 4 bases at J, leaving 8 bases unmatched. The CDR3 is 18 amino acids. As DNA, the CDR3 is TGTGCCAGCAGTTCCCGGGACAGGGGGCGCGAGGGGGCCAACGTCCTGACTTTC. Encoded protein: CASSSRDRGREGANVLTF. Looking up the rest from reference TRBV27 and TRBJ2-6 gives the full variable domain: EAQVTQNPRYLITVTGKKLTVTCSQNMNHEYMSWYRQDPGLGLRQIYYSMNVEVTDKGDVPEGYKVSRKEKRNFPLILESPSPNQTSLYFCASSSRDRGREGANVLTFGAGSRLTVL.

The rearrangement uses TRBV4-1 and TRBJ2-1; 8 bases are a match to TRBD2. The V gene's germline CDR1 is MGHRA and CDR2 YSYEKL. This CDR3 comprises 17 residues. The trim removed 0 bases at V and 4 bases at J, leaving 8 bases unmatched. Written as DNA, the CDR3 is TGCGCCAGCAGCCAAGAATCACTAGCGGCTACGTACAATGAGCAGTTCTTC. Its translation: CASSQESLAATYNEQFF.

The chain employs TRBV7-2 and TRBJ2-7, with 9 bases identical to TRBD2. The germline CDR1 and CDR2 sequences are SGHTA and FQGNSA. V lost 4 bases, J lost 4 bases, and 5 bases stayed unmatched. The CDR3 is made up of 14 amino acids. The CDR3: CASSSPGLAYEQYF. CDR3 bases: TGTGCCAGCAGCTCCCCGGGACTAGCTTACGAGCAGTACTTC. Full variable domain (rest looked up from reference TRBV7-2 and TRBJ2-7): GAGVSQSPSNKVTEKGKDVELRCDPISGHTALYWYRQSLGQGLEFLIYFQGNSAPDKSGLPSDRFSAERTGGSVSTLTIQRTQQEDSAVYLCASSSPGLAYEQYFGPGTRLTVT.

V is TRBV4-1 and J is TRBJ2-7, with a weak D call TRBD1 (6 bases). CDR3 size: 15 residues. Germline CDR1 is MGHRA and CDR2 is YSYEKL. With 3 bases removed from V and 5 bases from J, the gap between germline ends came to 17 bases. This chain's CDR3 is CASSHQLTGSDEQYF. In DNA, the CDR3 is TGCGCCAGCAGCCACCAATTAACAGGGAGCGACGAGCAGTACTTC.

This clone was seen more than once but under ten times. The chain's CDR3 is CASSGTGDTGTEAFF. CDR3 nucleotides: TGCGCCAGCAGCGGGACAGGGGATACAGGCACTGAAGCTTTCTTT. The chain employs TRBV5-1 and TRBJ1-1; 10 bases agree with TRBD1. The CDR3 loop spans 15 amino acids. V lost 4 bases, J lost 4 bases, and 7 bases stayed unmatched. From germline, CDR1 is SGHRS and CDR2 YFSETQ.

This clone has only one observation. The chain carries TRBV21-1 and TRBJ1-1. TRBV21-1 is assigned pseudogene status. The CDR3 runs 10 residues. The CDR3 protein is CARGRGEAFF. In DNA form, the CDR3 reads TGTGCCAGGGGGCGGGGTGAAGCTTTCTTT.

V and J are TRBV19 and TRBJ2-2, with 9 bases fitting TRBD1. The germline V gene encodes CDR1 LNHDA and CDR2 SQIVND (reference sequence). The CDR3 has 16 amino acids. J was trimmed by 5 bases and V by 5 bases; bases with no gene match: 9. The CDR3 coding sequence is TGTGCCAGTAGTCCGAGGGACAGGGTGGAGACCGGGGAGCTGTTTTTT. It is translated as CASSPRDRVETGELFF.

The rearrangement uses TRBV7-8 and TRBJ2-5, with 13 bases identical to TRBD2. The CDR3 sequence is 16 residues long. The V gene end was trimmed by 6 bases and the J gene end by 1 base; junction bases not matched to a gene: 5. Looked up from germline, CDR1 is SGHVS and CDR2 is FQNEAQ. The CDR3 DNA reads as TGTGCCAGCAGTTACGGACTAGCGGGGGCCCAAGAGACCCAGTACTTC. Its protein product is CASSYGLAGAQETQYF.

The chain is built from TRBV5-1 and TRBJ1-6, with D possibly being TRBD1 (5 bases). V was cut by 0 bases and J by 8 bases, with 15 bases left in between. The CDR3 contains 16 residues. The germline gives CDR1 SGHRS, CDR2 YFSETQ. The chain's CDR3 is CASSLDGQGIDSPLHF. The DNA of the CDR3 is TGCGCCAGCAGCTTGGATGGTCAGGGAATTGATTCACCCCTCCACTTT.